This is a list of T cell receptor beta chains from one sample in a study of CD8+ T cells in alopecia areata. The method was immunoSEQ multiplex PCR; TCRdb's version includes in-frame clones alone and lacks a portion of them. The table records approximately 180,000 clones, roughly 60% of them present only once. The material sequenced was CD4+ T cells sorted from blood, taken at week 24, from a patient treated with tofacitinib. The receptors were gathered from a human donor with alopecia areata. Both conserved end residues are part of each CDR3. Each record gives: clone size, V gene, J gene, D gene, CDR3 protein, CDR3 DNA. D genes are given only for firm matches. Size values are once, few and many counts, or a class for expanded clones, and some rows have none.

.,TRBV29-1,TRBJ1-4,TRBD1,CSVFGQGGSEKLFF,TGCAGCGTCTTCGGACAGGGAGGGAGTGAAAAACTGTTTTTT
few,TRBV7-2,TRBJ2-3,.,CASSPVRLDLGDTQYF,TGTGCCAGCAGCCCCGTTCGGCTGGACCTGGGGGATACGCAGTATTTT
once,TRBV9,TRBJ1-6,.,CASSPQAQRPLHF,TGTGCCAGCAGCCCCCAGGCCCAGCGACCCCTCCACTTT
.,TRBV4-3,TRBJ1-5,TRBD1,CASSPGQGYQPQHF,TGCGCCAGCAGCCCGGGACAGGGTTATCAGCCCCAGCATTTT
.,TRBV9,TRBJ1-3,TRBD1,CASSLRTGSDTIYF,TGTGCCAGCAGCCTCCGGACAGGTTCAGACACCATATATTTT
many,TRBV14,TRBJ2-3,.,CASSQDTGTQYF,TGTGCCAGCAGCCAAGATACGGGGACGCAGTATTTT
.,TRBV2,TRBJ1-5,.,CASSFGMNQPQHF,TGTGCCAGCAGTTTTGGGATGAATCAGCCCCAGCATTTT
few,TRBV11-2,TRBJ1-4,.,CASRQSGPPKLFF,TGTGCCAGCAGACAATCTGGCCCGCCCAAACTGTTTTTT
.,TRBV18,TRBJ1-1,.,CASSPKRDTEAFF,TGTGCCAGCTCACCGAAGAGGGACACTGAAGCTTTCTTT
.,TRBV6-1,TRBJ1-1,.,CASSERQNTIEAFF,TGTGCCAGCAGTGAACGGCAGAACACGATTGAAGCTTTCTTT
.,TRBV29-1,TRBJ1-1,.,CSVVKVYNTEAFF,TGCAGCGTTGTAAAGGTGTATAACACTGAAGCTTTCTTT
.,TRBV5-1,TRBJ2-1,TRBD1,CASSLGQGASKLYNEQFF,TGCGCCAGCAGCTTAGGACAGGGGGCGTCGAAGCTCTACAATGAGCAGTTCTTC
.,TRBV5-1,TRBJ1-5,.,CASSLGGNSNQPQHF,TGCGCCAGCAGCTTGGGAGGGAATAGCAATCAGCCCCAGCATTTT
.,TRBV7-2,TRBJ2-4,.,CASSLRGGKTDIQYF,TGTGCCAGCAGCTTACGTGGGGGAAAGACCGACATTCAGTACTTC
few,TRBV7-2,TRBJ2-3,TRBD2,CASSLLTSGSSTDTQYF,TGTGCCAGCAGCTTACTCACTAGCGGCTCTAGCACAGATACGCAGTATTTT
.,TRBV11-2,TRBJ1-1,TRBD1,CASSLRQGNTEAFF,TGTGCCAGCAGCTTACGACAGGGTAACACTGAAGCTTTCTTT
.,TRBV5-1,TRBJ1-1,.,CASSLGFRVTEAFF,TGCGCCAGCAGCTTGGGTTTCAGGGTCACTGAAGCTTTCTTT
once,TRBV5-1,TRBJ2-1,.,CASSPPDSYNEQFF,TGCGCCAGCAGCCCTCCCGACTCCTACAATGAGCAGTTCTTC
few,TRBV5-1,TRBJ1-2,.,CASSGDSFNYGYTF,TGCGCCAGCAGCGGAGACTCATTCAACTATGGCTACACCTTC
few,TRBV7-9,TRBJ1-2,.,CASSLVTGLSDGYTF,TGTGCCAGCAGCTTAGTTACAGGACTCTCTGATGGCTACACCTTC
.,TRBV7-8,TRBJ1-6,.,CASRQGSSYNSPLHF,TGTGCCAGCAGACAGGGAAGCTCCTATAATTCACCCCTCCACTTT
.,TRBV5-4,TRBJ1-2,.,CASSEGADGYTF,TGTGCCAGCAGTGAAGGGGCAGATGGCTACACCTTC
.,TRBV29-1,TRBJ1-2,.,CSALHGYGYTF,TGCAGCGCACTTCACGGGTATGGCTACACCTTC
.,TRBV29-1,TRBJ2-5,TRBD1,CSVPHRQGAETQYF,TGCAGCGTTCCCCACCGACAGGGCGCGGAGACCCAGTACTTC
.,TRBV30,TRBJ1-2,.,CVGATDSNYGYTF,TGCGTAGGAGCGACCGATTCTAACTATGGCTACACCTTC
.,TRBV29-1,TRBJ1-2,.,CSVETSRSPYGYTF,TGCAGCGTCGAGACTTCCCGATCACCCTATGGCTACACCTTC
once,TRBV5-1,TRBJ2-3,.,CASSSPDSGTDTQYF,TGCGCCAGCAGCTCCCCGGACAGTGGCACAGATACGCAGTATTTT
once,TRBV30,TRBJ2-2,TRBD1,CALARQGPTGELFF,TGTGCCTTGGCCCGACAGGGTCCGACCGGGGAGCTGTTTTTT
.,TRBV29-1,TRBJ1-2,.,CSVEIRKGLDGYTF,TGCAGCGTTGAAATTCGGAAAGGACTGGATGGCTACACCTTC
few,TRBV6-6,TRBJ1-1,.,CASSRGISTEAFF,TGTGCCAGCAGTAGAGGGATCTCCACTGAAGCTTTCTTT
.,TRBV13,TRBJ1-2,.,CASSLERGANYGYTF,TGTGCCAGCAGCTTAGAGCGGGGAGCCAACTATGGCTACACCTTC